This T cell receptor beta chain was identified in a study of blood T cells in healthy people across ages. Study-wide results and caveats: Observed TCR beta diversity per million T cells went down as age went up. This fall followed a roughly linear course with age. Investigators treated diversity estimates from one million T cells as underestimates.

Primers used in a second PCR of roughly 6 to 11 cycles were a sample-barcoded 5' primer and a J-beta primer mix. TCRdb fed the 5' RACE reads into MiXCR, producing one record per CDR3 protein. This sample has roughly 800,000 distinct CDR3 sequences; 58% occur once, and the top ten carry about 20%. This clonotype turned up a few times. What it recognizes is unknown. Caucasian, healthy and from Russia, the donors were aged between about 6 and 90. With 1 base removed from V and 5 bases from J, the gap between germline ends came to 13 bases. CDR3 length equals 14 residues. Germline assignment: CDR1 DFQATT and CDR2 SNEGSKA (reference sequence).

The source of this sequence is a man aged 30 to 45 in good health. This chain connects TRBV20-1 to TRBJ2-3; no firm D call. What was sequenced was blood. The CDR3 protein is CSARGSVDQDTQYF. The CDR3 DNA is TGCAGTGCTAGAGGTAGTGTCGATCAAGATACGCAGTATTTT.